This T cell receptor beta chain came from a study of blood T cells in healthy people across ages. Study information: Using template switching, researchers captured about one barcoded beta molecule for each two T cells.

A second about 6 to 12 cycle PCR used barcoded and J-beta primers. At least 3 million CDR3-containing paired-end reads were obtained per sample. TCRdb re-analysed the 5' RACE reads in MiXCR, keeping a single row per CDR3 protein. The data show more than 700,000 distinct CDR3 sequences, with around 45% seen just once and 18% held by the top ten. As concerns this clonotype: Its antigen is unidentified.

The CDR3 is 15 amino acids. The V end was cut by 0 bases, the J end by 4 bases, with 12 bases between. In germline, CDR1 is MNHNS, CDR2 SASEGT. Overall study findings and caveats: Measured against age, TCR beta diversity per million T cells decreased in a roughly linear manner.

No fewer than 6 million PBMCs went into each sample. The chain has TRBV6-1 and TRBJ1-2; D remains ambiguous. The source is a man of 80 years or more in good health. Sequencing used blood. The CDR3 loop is CASSEAIGGSYGYTF. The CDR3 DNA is TGTGCCAGCAGTGAAGCTATTGGCGGGAGCTATGGCTACACCTTC.